This TCR beta chain was found in a study of a mutant IDH1 vaccine in newly diagnosed glioma. Study-wide background: All eight of the vaccinations patients received fell in weeks 1, 3, 5, 7, 11, 15, 19 and 23. Study-wide points: Researchers report vaccine-induced immune responses in approximately 93% of patients.

The time point was: week 5, during vaccination. It was 300 ug of mutant IDH1 20-mer peptide that made up each vaccine dose, given with topical imiquimod. Produced via immunoSEQ multiplex PCR; TCRdb's table is partial and in-frame only. The data contain about 40,000 clones, roughly nine tenths of them singletons. Concerning this clone: As yet, its antigen is unknown.

The junction had 6 bases not matched to a gene; V was cut back by 3 bases and J by 6 bases. Germline CDR1 is SGHNT and CDR2 is YYREEE (reference sequence). CDR3 length: 15 amino acids. The sample consisted of PBMCs, taken from a glioma patient whose treatment included an IDH1 peptide vaccine. The V call is TRBV5-4, the J call TRBJ2-1, with TRBD1 matching over 10 bases. The clonotype was recovered from a man aged 45 to 65 with glioma. The CDR3 nucleotides read TGTGCCAGCAGCTGGACAGGGGGGTATGCCAATGAGCAGTTCTTC. This sequence encodes CASSWTGGYANEQFF.